One sample yielded the 7 T cell receptor beta chains listed below, sequenced in a study of cytomegalovirus exposure and HLA in healthy donors. Clones were sequenced by immunoSEQ multiplex PCR, and TCRdb holds only the in-frame ones, with some missing. The sample carries over 100,000 clones, roughly 90% recorded once. The sequenced material came from PBMCs. These TCRs come from a woman aged 18-29 years in good health and CMV-seropositive.

V is TRBV19 and J is TRBJ2-3, with 8 bases lining up with TRBD1. Germline values: CDR1 LNHDA, CDR2 SQIVND (reference sequence). The CDR3 sequence is 16 residues long. After removal of 4 bases from V and 1 base from J, the junction contained 7 bases not matched to a gene. The CDR3 sequence: CASSRRQGLGTDTQYF. CDR3 bases: TGTGCCAGTAGTAGAAGACAGGGGCTAGGCACAGATACGCAGTATTTT.

CDR3 region: CASSLLPGLAGVETQYF. CDR3 bases: TGTGCCAGCAGCCTCCTTCCGGGACTAGCGGGGGTGGAGACCCAGTACTTC. J is TRBJ2-5 and V is TRBV7-3; 14 nucleotides line up with TRBD2. This CDR3 is 17 amino acids long. The germline CDR1 and CDR2 sequences are SGHTA and FQGTGA. V dropped 5 bases and J dropped 5; count of bases not matched to a gene: 10.

This chain uses TRBV5-8 with TRBJ2-7, with D unresolved. This CDR3 has 12 residues. Trimming took off 0 bases at V and 3 bases at J, with 4 bases between the two ends. The V gene's germline CDR1 is SGHTS and CDR2 YDEGEE. Here the CDR3 reads CASSLGGYEQYF. CDR3 in DNA: TGTGCCAGCAGCTTGGGAGGCTACGAGCAGTACTTC.

The V and J genes are TRBV7-2 and TRBJ2-7; D is unresolved. The germline V gene encodes CDR1 SGHTA and CDR2 FQGNSA. The CDR3 length is 13 residues. The V gene lost 5 bases and the J gene lost 3 bases, with 11 bases spanning the gap. The CDR3 sequence: CASSVTTDYEQYF. CDR3 nucleotide sequence: TGTGCCAGCAGCGTAACGACTGACTACGAGCAGTACTTC.

This clone showed up just once. This chain joins TRBV14 and TRBJ2-1; D might be TRBD2 (7 bases). The V and J ends lost 3 bases and 9 bases respectively, with 21 bases between them. The CDR3 spans 16 residues. Looked up from germline, CDR1 is SGHDN and CDR2 is FVKESK. For the CDR3, the DNA is TGTGCCAGCAGCCACCAGACTAGCTGGGGGCGGGGTGAGCAGTTCTTC. Translation gives CASSHQTSWGRGEQFF.

The V and J genes are TRBV5-1 and TRBJ2-7, with TRBD2 as a possible D gene (5 bases). In germline, CDR1 is SGHRS, CDR2 YFSETQ. The CDR3 spans 15 residues. V lost 0 bases and J lost 2, with 12 bases in between. The DNA of the CDR3 is TGCGCCAGCAGCTTGGGGGTTAGAGGGACCTACGAGCAGTACTTC. Translated: CASSLGVRGTYEQYF.

The chain is built from TRBV29-1 and TRBJ1-4; perhaps TRBD1 as D (5 bases). The CDR3 covers 16 residues. V lost 1 base and J lost 3, with 15 bases in between. Germline CDR1 SQVTM, CDR2 ANQGSEA. The CDR3, as DNA: TGCAGCGTTGAAGTCGGTTGGGCAGGGCCTAATGAAAAACTGTTTTTT. This translates into CSVEVGWAGPNEKLFF.